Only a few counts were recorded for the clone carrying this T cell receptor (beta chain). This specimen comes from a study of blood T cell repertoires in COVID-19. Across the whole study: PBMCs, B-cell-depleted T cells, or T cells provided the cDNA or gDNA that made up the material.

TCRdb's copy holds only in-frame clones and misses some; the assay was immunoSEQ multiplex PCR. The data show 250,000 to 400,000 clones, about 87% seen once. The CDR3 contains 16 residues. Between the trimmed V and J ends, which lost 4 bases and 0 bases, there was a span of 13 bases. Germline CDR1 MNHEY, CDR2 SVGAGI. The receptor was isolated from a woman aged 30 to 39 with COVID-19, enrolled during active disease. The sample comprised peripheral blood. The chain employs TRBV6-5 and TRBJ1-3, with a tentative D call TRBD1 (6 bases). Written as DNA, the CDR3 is TGTGCCAGCAGTTCTCGGACAGAATTCTCTGGAAACACCATATATTTT. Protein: CASSSRTEFSGNTIYF.